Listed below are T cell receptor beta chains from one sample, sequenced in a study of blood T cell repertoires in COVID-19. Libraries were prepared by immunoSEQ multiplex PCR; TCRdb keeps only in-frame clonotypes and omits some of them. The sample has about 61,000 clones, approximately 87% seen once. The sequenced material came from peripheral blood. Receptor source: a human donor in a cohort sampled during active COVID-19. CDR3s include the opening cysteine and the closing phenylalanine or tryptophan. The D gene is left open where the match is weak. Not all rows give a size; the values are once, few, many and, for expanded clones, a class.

TGTGCCAGCAGTTTAGACGGTCAGGGGGAAGGGTACACTGAAGCTTTCTTT	CASSLDGQGEGYTEAFF	NA	TRBD1	TRBV27	TRBJ1-1
TGTGCCAGCAGCCAAGACCGAACTAGCGGGCTGCAAGAGACCCAGTACTTC	CASSQDRTSGLQETQYF	NA	TRBD2	TRBV3-1/TRBV3-2	TRBJ2-5
TGTGCCAGCAGCGTCGAAGGCGGGAGCTCCAAAAACATTCAGTACTTC	CASSVEGGSSKNIQYF	NA	TRBD2	TRBV9	TRBJ2-4
TGTGCCAGCAGTTTCTCGGAGTATGGCTACACCTTC	CASSFSEYGYTF	NA	NA	TRBV12-3/TRBV12-4	TRBJ1-2
TGTGCCAGCAGCCCACCCGGGCTGGGACTTCGGAACACCATATATTTT	CASSPPGLGLRNTIYF	NA	NA	TRBV7-2	TRBJ1-3
TGTGCCAGCAGCTTTCTCCTCGGGGGGGATACGCAGTATTTT	CASSFLLGGDTQYF	NA	TRBD2	TRBV7-9	TRBJ2-3
TGCGCCAGCAGCCAAGATAAGGGACAGGTTTTCCTCTCTGGAAACACCATATATTTT	CASSQDKGQVFLSGNTIYF	NA	TRBD1	TRBV4-1	TRBJ1-3
TGTGCCAGCAGCTTGGCCCCCGGACAGGCCGGGGCTAACTATGGCTACACCTTC	CASSLAPGQAGANYGYTF	NA	TRBD1	TRBV7-2	TRBJ1-2
TGTGCCAGCAGTGGGGGGGGATTCAATGAGCAGTTCTTC	CASSGGGFNEQFF	NA	TRBD2	TRBV28	TRBJ2-1
TGTGCCAGCAGCTTAGTTGGAGGGGGCAGGGATCGAAACACCGGGGAGCTGTTTTTT	CASSLVGGGRDRNTGELFF	NA	NA	TRBV7-9	TRBJ2-2
TGTGCCAGGGGGACACGACAAGACAATGAGCAGTTCTTC	CARGTRQDNEQFF	NA	NA	TRBV27	TRBJ2-1
TGTGCCACACTAGCGGGAGAGTCTTACGAGCAGTACTTC	CATLAGESYEQYF	NA	TRBD2	TRBV2	TRBJ2-7
TGTGCCAGCAGTTCCGAGTACGAGCAGTACTTC	CASSSEYEQYF	few	NA	TRBV28	TRBJ2-7
TGTGCCAGCAGTTACTCCCCTCGAGATACGCAGTATTTT	CASSYSPRDTQYF	NA	NA	TRBV6-5	TRBJ2-3
TGTGCCAGCAGTTATTTAGCGGCCTACAATGAGCAGTTCTTC	CASSYLAAYNEQFF	NA	NA	TRBV6-5	TRBJ2-1
TGTGCCAGCATCATATCAAGGAACAGTGAAGCTTTCTTT	CASIISRNSEAFF	NA	NA	TRBV12-3/TRBV12-4	TRBJ1-1
TGTGCCAGCAGCCCATTGGACAGGGAAAATACGCAGTATTTT	CASSPLDRENTQYF	once	TRBD1	TRBV9	TRBJ2-3
TGTGCCAGCAGCAGCCTGGGGGGCAATGAGCAGTTCTTC	CASSSLGGNEQFF	NA	NA	TRBV14	TRBJ2-1
TGTGCCAGTAGTAAAAACCGGGATAACACCCCCAATCAGCCCCAGCATTTT	CASSKNRDNTPNQPQHF	NA	NA	TRBV19	TRBJ1-5
TGTGCCAGTGCACCGGGGAACGACTCTGAAGCTTTCTTT	CASAPGNDSEAFF	NA	NA	TRBV19	TRBJ1-1
TGTGCCAGCTCACCCCTGACAGGGACATTTAGCACCGGGGAGCTGTTTTTT	CASSPLTGTFSTGELFF	NA	TRBD1	TRBV18	TRBJ2-2
TGCGCCAGCAGCCAAGATAGGGGGAATAATTCACCCCTCCACTTT	CASSQDRGNNSPLHF	NA	NA	TRBV4-3	TRBJ1-6
TGCGCCAGCAGCTCCTCCGGCACTGAAGCTTTCTTT	CASSSSGTEAFF	NA	NA	TRBV5-1	TRBJ1-1
TGTGCCAGCAGCTTCGATTCAGGGTCCTCGCATACGCAGTATTTT	CASSFDSGSSHTQYF	few	NA	TRBV7-9	TRBJ2-3
TGTGCCAGCAGCTACAGGGGGGCCTACAATGAGCAGTTCTTC	CASSYRGAYNEQFF	NA	TRBD1	TRBV7-2	TRBJ2-1
TGTGCCAGCAGCTTGGTCCCCGGGACAGGGGAAAATACGCAGTATTTT	CASSLVPGTGENTQYF	NA	TRBD1	TRBV5-6	TRBJ2-3
TGTGCCAGCAGCTTAGGATTCTCGAGCTCCTACGAGCAGTACTTC	CASSLGFSSSYEQYF	few	NA	TRBV11-2	TRBJ2-7
TGTGCCAGCGGGTCAGGGGGCGAGCAGTACTTC	CASGSGGEQYF	once	TRBD1	TRBV14	TRBJ2-7
TGTGCCAGCAGCCTCACTAGCGGGGGGGCCTCGAAACACGAGCAGTACTTC	CASSLTSGGASKHEQYF	NA	TRBD2	TRBV2	TRBJ2-7
TGTGCCAGCAGCCCCCGGTCGCTCTTCTCTGATGGCTACACCTTC	CASSPRSLFSDGYTF	NA	NA	TRBV9	TRBJ1-2
TGCGCCAGCAGTCGTACAGGGGGATATCTCATGAACACTGAAGCTTTCTTT	CASSRTGGYLMNTEAFF	NA	TRBD1	TRBV4-1	TRBJ1-1
TGTGCCAGCAGCAAAGTACCCGGTAGCGCCACCGTTTACGAGCAGTACTTC	CASSKVPGSATVYEQYF	NA	NA	TRBV21-1	TRBJ2-7
TGTGCCAGCGCAGTCGGGGCGGGATCCACAGATACGCAGTATTTT	CASAVGAGSTDTQYF	NA	NA	TRBV9	TRBJ2-3
TGTGCCAGCAGCCCTCCTACTTCCGGGACAGGGTATGGCTACACCTTC	CASSPPTSGTGYGYTF	once	TRBD1	TRBV7-9	TRBJ1-2
TGTGCCAGCAGTGAGGGAGGAGGGGGCCCTGGAAACACCATATATTTT	CASSEGGGGPGNTIYF	NA	TRBD1	TRBV6-1	TRBJ1-3
TGTGCCAGCAGTTACGCGGGAGTCGGGACCCAGTACTTC	CASSYAGVGTQYF	NA	TRBD2	TRBV6-2/TRBV6-3	TRBJ2-5
TGTGCCAGCAGTGCAAGAAGGGGACTAGCGGGGAACACCGGGGAGCTGTTTTTT	CASSARRGLAGNTGELFF	NA	TRBD2	TRBV6-1	TRBJ2-2
TGTGCCAGCAGCCAAGAGGGCAGTTACTACGAGCAGTACTTC	CASSQEGSYYEQYF	NA	NA	TRBV4-2	TRBJ2-7
TGTGCCAGCAGTTACGCGCCCTACGAGCAGTACTTC	CASSYAPYEQYF	NA	NA	TRBV6-2/TRBV6-3	TRBJ2-7
TGCAGCGTTGCCTCGCCCCTCCACTTT	CSVASPLHF	NA	NA	TRBV29-1	TRBJ1-6
TGTGCCAGTAGTATAGATGCCCCCGGACTAGCGCCAGGCGACGAGCAGTACTTC	CASSIDAPGLAPGDEQYF	NA	TRBD2	TRBV19	TRBJ2-7
TGTGCCAGCAGCGCGCTCACTGGACAGGCCGTGTTC	CASSALTGQAVF	NA	TRBD1	TRBV9	TRBJ2-7
TGCAGCGCTAGAATATGGGGGGACAGGGGACGGACTGAAGCTTTCTTT	CSARIWGDRGRTEAFF	NA	TRBD1	TRBV29-1	TRBJ1-1
TGTGCCAGCGGGACTAGCGGGAGGTACTACGAGCAGTACTTC	CASGTSGRYYEQYF	NA	TRBD2	TRBV6-5	TRBJ2-7
TGTGCCACCAGCAAGATGACAGGCTCAGGGGCCAACGTCCTGACTTTC	CATSKMTGSGANVLTF	NA	NA	TRBV15	TRBJ2-6
TGCGCCAGCAGCCCCTACGGACAGGGGGGCACTGAAGCTTTCTTT	CASSPYGQGGTEAFF	NA	TRBD1	TRBV4-1	TRBJ1-1
TGTGCCAGCAGCTTAGGGGCCTACTCACCCCTCCACTTT	CASSLGAYSPLHF	NA	NA	TRBV7-9	TRBJ1-6
TGTGCCAGCAGTTACTCGACGGGCGAGCAGTACTTC	CASSYSTGEQYF	NA	NA	TRBV6-6	TRBJ2-7
TGTGCCAGCAGTTGGGCAGGGGCAACAATTTCCTACGAGCAGTACTTC	CASSWAGATISYEQYF	NA	NA	TRBV6-5	TRBJ2-7
TGTGCCAGCAATGCTCCTCCTGGGACAGCGGCTTTCTTT	CASNAPPGTAAFF	few	TRBD1	TRBV12-3/TRBV12-4	TRBJ1-1
TGTGCCAGCAGTTCCAGTTCCCAAGAGACCCAGTACTTC	CASSSSSQETQYF	NA	NA	TRBV28	TRBJ2-5
TGTGCCAGCAGCTTGACGGCAGGGGCTGGGAATCAGCCCCAGCATTTT	CASSLTAGAGNQPQHF	NA	NA	TRBV5-6	TRBJ1-5